This T cell receptor (beta chain) originates from a study of T-cell reconstitution after alpha-beta-depleted transplantation in children (dated by TCRdb to about 2016). For context, the study as a whole: The study quantitatively tracked T-cell immune reconstitution after TCRalphabeta/CD19-depleted allogeneic hematopoietic cell transplantation in children using TCR repertoire profiling. The investigation overall reported the following: Apparently early alphabetaT-cell count recovery about two months after transplant reportedly relied on only several hundred rapidly expanded clones derived from non-depleted graft cells. Over subsequent months, a decline in hyperexpanded clone frequencies was noted, and after one year, T-cell counts and TCRbeta diversity were mostly ascribed to newly produced T cells. In some patients, high TCRbeta diversity at day 60 was attributed to recipient T cells and intrathymic progenitors that had survived conditioning.

Libraries were prepared through PCR. Sequencer: Illumina HiSeq 2500. To normalize quantification of the TCRbeta repertoire, the TCR libraries were built with molecular barcoding that relied on unique molecular identifiers. TCRdb reanalyzed the raw reads on its own, using fastp at Q25 for trimming and MiXCR for clone calling, and kept in-frame beta chains. Rows are combined by CDR3 protein, so each entry shows the most common genes and DNA. For this sample there are over 15,000 distinct CDR3 sequences; 12% appear just once. The ten largest account for around two thirds of the sample. This clonotype appeared many times. Its specific antigen is unknown. No clone much larger than this one lies a single base away; base qualities are absent. The treatment or condition tag for this specimen amounts to: allogeneic hematopoietic cell transplantation with graft depleted of TCRalphabeta T cells and CD19 B cells. Transplant recipients were children who received TCRalphabeta/CD19-depleted allogeneic hematopoietic cell grafts.

There are 14 amino acids in the CDR3, from cysteine to phenylalanine inclusive. The retained sequence is limited to the CDR3, 42 bases, with the frame set at the first base. Trimming at the junction amounts to 0 bases on V and 5 bases on J, and the germline ends lie 12 bases apart. CDR1 and CDR2, per the germline V gene, are SGHRS and YFSETQ. The chain links TRBV5-1 with TRBJ2-7; the D gene is perhaps TRBD2, on 5 matching bases. The sequencing used PBMCs, mostly from graft donor cells, collected 180 days after TCRalphabeta/CD19-depleted stem cell transplant. The TCR sequence derives from a boy less than two years old who had a stem cell transplant for Wiskott-Aldrich syndrome, so the T cells may come from the graft donor. The CDR3 reads CASSLEYIGDEQYF. The nucleotides read TGCGCCAGCAGCTTGGAGTATATCGGGGACGAGCAGTACTTC.